This T cell receptor beta chain was documented in a study of blood T cell repertoires in COVID-19. Background on the study: Samples came from the United States, Italy and Spain, spanning acute and convalescent COVID-19.

The table lists this clone with a count of one. Sequenced by immunoSEQ multiplex PCR; TCRdb stores in-frame clones only, minus some. Counted here are approximately 240,000 clones, around 81% occurring once; the ten biggest clones make up more than 2%. Between the trimmed V and J ends, which lost 5 bases and 4 bases, there was a span of 12 bases. This CDR3 spans 13 amino acids. Germline-derived CDR1 and CDR2 are MGHDK and SYGVNS. The rearrangement uses TRBV25-1 and TRBJ2-7, with a tentative D call TRBD1 (6 bases). Sequencing input: peripheral blood. This receptor was identified in an older woman with acute or convalescent COVID-19. Written as DNA, the CDR3 is TGTGCCAGCAGTCCCCCAGGGGAATACGAGCAGTACTTC. Translation: CASSPPGEYEQYF.